This T cell receptor beta chain was profiled in a study of spatial heterogeneity in lung cancer (dated by TCRdb to 2018 to 2020). Describing the broader study: More beta-chain than alpha-chain transcripts were consistently detected, likely reflecting higher beta-chain transcript abundance. At surgery, both alpha and beta chains were TCR-sequenced in some 220 tumor regions, about 61 matched nontumor lung samples and over 50 PBMC samples. Nonsynonymous mutation counts, determined by whole-exome sequencing of tumor tissue, were related to TCR repertoire features. In non-small cell lung cancer, the study made a quantitative comparison of TCR alpha and beta repertoires among multiple tumor regions, matched nontumor lung and blood. In the raw uncorrected reads, each unique combination of TCR and UMI appeared more than ten times on average. Study-wide conclusions, independent of this receptor: Additional single-cell paired TCR alpha and beta sequencing was considered necessary to confirm, at a functional level, the hypothesis that regional TCRs recognize regional mutations. Ubiquitous expanded tumor TCRs were found in blood more often at tumor resection than at routine follow-up.

The time point label, as the study defines it: sample taken at primary tumor resection. Donors were 72 patients with early-stage, untreated non-small cell lung cancer from the lung TRACERx cohort. Without any cell sorting, TCR sequencing was performed on whole RNA extracted either from tumor and nontumor lung tissue or from cryopreserved PBMC samples. A patient was chosen for TCR sequencing only when enough RNA was available from at least two tumor regions. Between the V and J ends, shortened by 5 bases and 2 bases respectively, the junction contains 13 bases. CDR1 and CDR2, per the germline V gene, are MNHEY and SVGEGT. The CDR3 starts with the cysteine, ends with the phenylalanine, and has 14 residues. Of all the DNA, just the CDR3 is kept, 42 bases in frame from base 1. Receptor amplification or capture employed 5' RACE. Sequencing relied on a NextSeq 500. The TCR library protocol attached a unique molecular identifier to each TCR cDNA molecule to allow correction of PCR and sequencing errors. As for the authors' bioinformatics: Decombinator tools were used for TCR identification, UMI-based error correction and CDR3 extraction. Expanded TCRs were defined as those above a frequency of 2 per 1,000, corresponding to the top 1% of the tumor frequency distribution. Renyi diversity was calculated using the R vegan package after each repertoire was subsampled 100 times to 5,000 TCRs. CDR3 similarity networks were built from amino acid triplet string-kernel similarity, connecting CDR3s with pairwise similarity above 0.82. The public sequencing data were trimmed at Q25 with fastp and processed into clonotypes with MiXCR by TCRdb, which kept only in-frame beta chains. Rows merge per CDR3 protein into single entries with the most common DNA and genes. What appears here as the V and J calls and clone size reflects TCRdb's work, not the paper's. Within this sample are about 44,000 distinct CDR3 sequences, with roughly an eighth of them counted one time only. The ten largest clones represent about 60% of the sample.

This clonotype was counted ten times or more. The target of this receptor is not known. No much larger clonotype is one base removed from it; base qualities were not supplied. The sequence was obtained from a male donor with early-stage non-small cell lung cancer. This specimen consisted of PBMCs, obtained at surgery. The V and J genes are TRBV6-2 or TRBV6-3 and TRBJ2-7, with no reliable assignment of the D segment. The CDR3 amino acid sequence is: CASSDPGPTYEQYF. Read as DNA, the sequence is TGTGCCAGCAGTGACCCGGGTCCTACCTACGAGCAGTACTTC.